What follows are 4 T cell receptor beta chains derived from one specimen sequenced in a study of T cells in Graves' hyperthyroidism and ophthalmopathy. What was amplified from RNA transcripts were TCR beta CDR3 regions. In the first-round RT-PCR of the TCR CDR3, the HTBI primer set was used. TCRdb recomputed calls from the multiplex PCR reads with MiXCR, one row per CDR3 protein. The sample lists hundreds of thousands of distinct CDR3 sequences, less than 30% occurring once. Sequencing was performed on blood. These receptors came from a man aged 35-49 years with Graves' hyperthyroidism that later progressed to Graves' ophthalmopathy.

This clonotype came up many times. V is TRBV24-1 and J is TRBJ1-1; 8 bases line up with TRBD1. Trimming cost V 5 bases and J 8 bases; bases outside gene matches: 6. The CDR3 runs to 13 residues. Per the germline V gene, CDR1 is KGHDR and CDR2 is SFDVKD. This chain's CDR3 is CATSVTGATEAFF. The CDR3 DNA sequence: TGTGCCACCAGTGTGACAGGGGCTACAGAAGCTTTCTTT.

This clonotype has at least ten counts. This chain joins TRBV27 and TRBJ2-7; D is tentatively TRBD1 or TRBD2 (5 bases each). V lost 5 bases, J lost 1 base, and 21 bases lay in between. Looked up from germline, CDR1 is MNHEY and CDR2 is SMNVEV (reference sequence). The CDR3 consists of 17 residues. CDR3 DNA sequence: TGTGCCAGCAGTCTCACCTACTACAGGAGAGGGTCCTACGAGCAGTACTTC. This gives the protein CASSLTYYRRGSYEQYF.

The chain combines TRBV28 with TRBJ2-7, with D maybe TRBD1 (5 bases). Germline CDR1 and CDR2: MDHEN and SYDVKM. This CDR3 contains 15 residues. Trimming removed 7 bases at V and 5 bases at J, with 21 bases between. CDR3: CASNLGHATDNEQYF. As DNA, the CDR3 is TGTGCCAGCAACCTTGGACACGCTACGGACAACGAGCAGTACTTC.

The chain combines TRBV19 with TRBJ1-3, with D hard to call. Germline-derived CDR1 and CDR2 are LNHDA and SQIVND (reference sequence). V lost 3 bases, J lost 2 bases, and 8 bases lay in between. This CDR3 is 14 amino acids long. Here the CDR3 DNA reads TGTGCCAGTAGTATTGGGAGTGCTGGAAACACCATATATTTT. This gives the protein CASSIGSAGNTIYF.